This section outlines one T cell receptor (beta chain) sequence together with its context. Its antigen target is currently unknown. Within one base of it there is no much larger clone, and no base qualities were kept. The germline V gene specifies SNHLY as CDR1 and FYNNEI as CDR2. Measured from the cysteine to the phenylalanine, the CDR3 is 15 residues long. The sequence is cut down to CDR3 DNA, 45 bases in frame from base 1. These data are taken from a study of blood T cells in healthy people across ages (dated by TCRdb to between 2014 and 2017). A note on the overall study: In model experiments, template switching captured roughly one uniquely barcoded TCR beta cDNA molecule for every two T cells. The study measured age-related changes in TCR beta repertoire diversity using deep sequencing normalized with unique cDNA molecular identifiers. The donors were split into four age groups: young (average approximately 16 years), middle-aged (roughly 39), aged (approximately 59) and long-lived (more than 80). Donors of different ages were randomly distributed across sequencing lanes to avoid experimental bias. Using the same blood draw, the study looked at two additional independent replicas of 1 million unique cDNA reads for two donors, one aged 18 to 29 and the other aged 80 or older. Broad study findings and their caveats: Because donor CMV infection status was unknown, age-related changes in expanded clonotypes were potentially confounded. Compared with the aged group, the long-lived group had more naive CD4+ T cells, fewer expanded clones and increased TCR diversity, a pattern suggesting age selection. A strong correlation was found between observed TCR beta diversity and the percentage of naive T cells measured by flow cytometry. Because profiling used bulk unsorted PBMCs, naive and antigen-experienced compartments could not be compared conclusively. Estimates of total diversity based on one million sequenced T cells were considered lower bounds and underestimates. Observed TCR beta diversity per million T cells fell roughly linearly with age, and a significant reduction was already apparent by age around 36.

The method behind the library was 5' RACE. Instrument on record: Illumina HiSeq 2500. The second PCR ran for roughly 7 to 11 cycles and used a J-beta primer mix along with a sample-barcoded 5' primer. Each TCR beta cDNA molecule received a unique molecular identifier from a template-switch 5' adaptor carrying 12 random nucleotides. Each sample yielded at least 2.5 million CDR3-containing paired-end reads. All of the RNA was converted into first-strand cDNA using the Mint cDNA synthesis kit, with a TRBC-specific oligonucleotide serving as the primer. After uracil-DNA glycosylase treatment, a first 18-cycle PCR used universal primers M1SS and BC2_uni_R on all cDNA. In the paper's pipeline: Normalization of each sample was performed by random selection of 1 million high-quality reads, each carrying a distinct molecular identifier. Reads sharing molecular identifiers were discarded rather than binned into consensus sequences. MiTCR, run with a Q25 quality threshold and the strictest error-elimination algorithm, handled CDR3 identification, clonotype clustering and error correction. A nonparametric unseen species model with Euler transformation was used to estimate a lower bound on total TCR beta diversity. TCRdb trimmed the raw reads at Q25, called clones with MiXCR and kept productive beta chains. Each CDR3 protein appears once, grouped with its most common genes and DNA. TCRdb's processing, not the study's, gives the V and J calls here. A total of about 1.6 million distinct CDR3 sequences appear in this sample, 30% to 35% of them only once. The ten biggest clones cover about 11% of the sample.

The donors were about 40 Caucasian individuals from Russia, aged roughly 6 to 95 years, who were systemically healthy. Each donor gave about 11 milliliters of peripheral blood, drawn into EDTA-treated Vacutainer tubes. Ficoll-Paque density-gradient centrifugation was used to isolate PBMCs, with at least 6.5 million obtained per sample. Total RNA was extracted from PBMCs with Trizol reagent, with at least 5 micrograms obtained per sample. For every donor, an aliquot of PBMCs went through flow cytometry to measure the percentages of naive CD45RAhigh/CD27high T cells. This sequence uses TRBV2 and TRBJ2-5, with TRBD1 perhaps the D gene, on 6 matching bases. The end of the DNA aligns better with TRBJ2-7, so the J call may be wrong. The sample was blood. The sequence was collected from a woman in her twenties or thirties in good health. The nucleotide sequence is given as TGTGCCAGCACCCTTGAAGGGACCGCAGGGGTCGAGCAGTACTTC. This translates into CASTLEGTAGVEQYF.